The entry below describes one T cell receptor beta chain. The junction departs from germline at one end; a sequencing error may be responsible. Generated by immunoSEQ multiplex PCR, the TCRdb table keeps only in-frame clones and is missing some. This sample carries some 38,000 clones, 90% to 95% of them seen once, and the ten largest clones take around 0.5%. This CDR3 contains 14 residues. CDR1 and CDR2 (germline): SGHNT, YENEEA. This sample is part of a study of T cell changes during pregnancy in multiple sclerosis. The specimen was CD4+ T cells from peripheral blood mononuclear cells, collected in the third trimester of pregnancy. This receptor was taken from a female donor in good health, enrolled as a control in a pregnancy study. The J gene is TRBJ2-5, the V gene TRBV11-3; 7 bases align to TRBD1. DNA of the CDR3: TGTGCCAGCAGTTTAGGGGACAGACAAGAGACCCAGTACTTC. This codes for CASSLGDRQETQYF.